This TCR beta chain was recorded in a study of human T cells and chemical hapten exposure. Looking at the study overall: Per-sample TCR yields varied mainly from small pooled library volume differences. Study outcomes and limitations: Having alopecia, the donors may differ immunologically from healthy people. There was a positive correlation between PT1 expanded TCR counts and patch test score.

Time point in this sample: pre-sensitization, week 0. As to treatment: therapeutic diphenylcyclopropenone sensitization with weekly scalp DPC. Someone pulled total RNA out of unfractionated whole blood. The V gene's germline CDR1 is SGHAT and CDR2 FQNNGV. Trimming shortened V by 2 bases and J by 7 bases, and 15 bases separated the two germline ends. CDR3 length: 15 residues. Remarks on this clonotype: What it recognizes is unknown.

One entry per CDR3 protein, called by TCRdb with MiXCR from the RACE reads. The data hold tens of thousands of distinct CDR3 sequences, with approximately 7% observed a single time. Sequences were derived from whole blood, sampled in connection with sensitization to the hapten diphenylcyclopropenone (DPC). The TCR sequence derives from a woman younger than 45 with alopecia areata. Some clones in this sample may be carry-over from other donors' samples. The rearrangement links TRBV11-2 to TRBJ2-1; D perhaps matches TRBD2 (7 bases). The CDR3 loop reads CASSLLGGANNEQFF. The CDR3 DNA reads as TGTGCCAGCAGCTTATTGGGGGGGGCCAATAATGAGCAGTTCTTC.